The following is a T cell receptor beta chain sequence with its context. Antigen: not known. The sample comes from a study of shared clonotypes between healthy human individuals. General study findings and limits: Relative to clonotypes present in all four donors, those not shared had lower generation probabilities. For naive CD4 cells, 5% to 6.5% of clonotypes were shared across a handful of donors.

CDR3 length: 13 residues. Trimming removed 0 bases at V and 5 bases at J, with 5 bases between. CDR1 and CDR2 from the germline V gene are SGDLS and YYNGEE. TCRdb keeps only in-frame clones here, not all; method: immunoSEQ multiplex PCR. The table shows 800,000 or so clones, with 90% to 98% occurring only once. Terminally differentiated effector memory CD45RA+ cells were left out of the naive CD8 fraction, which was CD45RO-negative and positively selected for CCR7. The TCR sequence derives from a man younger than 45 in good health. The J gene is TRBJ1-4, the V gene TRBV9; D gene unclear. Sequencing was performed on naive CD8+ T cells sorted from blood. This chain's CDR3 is CASSVGWNEKLFF. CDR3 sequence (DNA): TGTGCCAGCAGCGTAGGGTGGAATGAAAAACTGTTTTTT.